Given below is one T cell receptor beta chain in context. The sample comes from a study of T cell responses to AZD1222 COVID-19 vaccine. Using immunoSEQ multiplex PCR, the repertoire was profiled, and TCRdb retains in-frame clones only, with some absent. This table has roughly 100,000 clones, 82% appearing once. This receptor was obtained from an adult in good health. This specimen was peripheral blood, taken on day 0 of AZD1222 vaccination.

CDR3 region: CASSLPLGGSPLHF. The CDR3 DNA reads TGTGCCAGCAGCTTACCCCTGGGGGGTTCACCCCTCCACTTT. The chain joins TRBV7-8 to TRBJ1-6, with D possibly being TRBD1 (5 bases). The CDR3 runs to 14 residues. Germline V lookup: CDR1 SGHVS, CDR2 FQNEAQ. V was shortened by 2 bases and J by 9 bases, with 11 bases between the two germline ends.